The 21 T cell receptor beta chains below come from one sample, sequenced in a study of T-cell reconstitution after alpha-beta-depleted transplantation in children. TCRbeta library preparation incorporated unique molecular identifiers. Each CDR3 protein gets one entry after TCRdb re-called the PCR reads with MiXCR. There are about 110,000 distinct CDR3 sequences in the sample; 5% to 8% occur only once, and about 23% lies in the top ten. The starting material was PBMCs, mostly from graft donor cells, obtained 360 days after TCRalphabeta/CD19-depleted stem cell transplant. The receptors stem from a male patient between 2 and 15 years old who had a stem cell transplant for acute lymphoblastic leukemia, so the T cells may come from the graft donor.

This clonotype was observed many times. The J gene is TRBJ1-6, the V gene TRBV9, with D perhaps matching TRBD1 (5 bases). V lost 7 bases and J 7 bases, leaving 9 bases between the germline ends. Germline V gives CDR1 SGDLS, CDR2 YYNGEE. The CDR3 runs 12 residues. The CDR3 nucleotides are TGTGCCAGCTCTAGGGGAAATTCACCCCTCCACTTT. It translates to CASSRGNSPLHF.

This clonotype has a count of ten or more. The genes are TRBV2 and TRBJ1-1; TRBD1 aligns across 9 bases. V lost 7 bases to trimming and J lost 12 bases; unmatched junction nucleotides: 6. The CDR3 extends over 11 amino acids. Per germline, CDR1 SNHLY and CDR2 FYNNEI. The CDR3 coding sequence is TGTGCCAGCATTACGGGACAGGGAACTTTCTTT. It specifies CASITGQGTFF.

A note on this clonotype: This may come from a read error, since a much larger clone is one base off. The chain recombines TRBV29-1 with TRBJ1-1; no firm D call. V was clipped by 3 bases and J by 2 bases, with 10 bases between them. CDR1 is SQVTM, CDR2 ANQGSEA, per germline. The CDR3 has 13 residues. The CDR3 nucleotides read TGCAGCGTTGAGTACATGCCTAACACTGAAGCTTTCTTT. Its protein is CSVEYMPNTEAFF.

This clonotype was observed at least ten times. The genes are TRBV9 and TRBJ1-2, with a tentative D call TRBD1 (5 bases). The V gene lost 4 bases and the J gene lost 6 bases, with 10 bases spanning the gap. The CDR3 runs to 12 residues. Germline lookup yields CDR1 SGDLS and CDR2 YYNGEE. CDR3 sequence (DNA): TGTGCCAGCAGCCAGGGCAAGCATGGCTACACCTTC. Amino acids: CASSQGKHGYTF.

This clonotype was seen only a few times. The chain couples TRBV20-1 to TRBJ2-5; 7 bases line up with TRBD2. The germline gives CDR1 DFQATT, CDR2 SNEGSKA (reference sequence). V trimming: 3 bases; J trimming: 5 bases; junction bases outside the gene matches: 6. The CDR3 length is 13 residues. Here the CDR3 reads CSARTSQRETQYF. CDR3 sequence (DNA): TGCAGTGCTAGGACTAGCCAGAGGGAGACCCAGTACTTC.

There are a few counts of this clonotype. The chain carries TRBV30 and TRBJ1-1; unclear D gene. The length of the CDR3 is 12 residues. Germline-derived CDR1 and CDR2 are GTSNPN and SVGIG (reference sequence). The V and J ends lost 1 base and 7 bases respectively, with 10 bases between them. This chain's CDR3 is CAWSAGRIEAFF. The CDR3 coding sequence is TGTGCCTGGAGTGCGGGGAGAATTGAAGCTTTCTTT.

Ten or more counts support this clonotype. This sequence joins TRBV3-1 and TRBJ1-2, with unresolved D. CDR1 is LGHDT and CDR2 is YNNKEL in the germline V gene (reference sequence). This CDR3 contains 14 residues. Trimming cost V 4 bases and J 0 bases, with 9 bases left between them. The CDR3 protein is CASSPPQANYGYTF. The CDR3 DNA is TGTGCCAGCAGCCCCCCCCAGGCTAACTATGGCTACACCTTC.

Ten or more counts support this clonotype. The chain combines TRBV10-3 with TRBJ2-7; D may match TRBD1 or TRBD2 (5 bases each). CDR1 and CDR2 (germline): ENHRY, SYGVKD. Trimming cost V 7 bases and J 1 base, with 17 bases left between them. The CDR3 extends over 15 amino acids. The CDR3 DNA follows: TGTGCCATCACCCGAGGGACGGGTGCGTCCTACGAGCAGTACTTC. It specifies CAITRGTGASYEQYF.

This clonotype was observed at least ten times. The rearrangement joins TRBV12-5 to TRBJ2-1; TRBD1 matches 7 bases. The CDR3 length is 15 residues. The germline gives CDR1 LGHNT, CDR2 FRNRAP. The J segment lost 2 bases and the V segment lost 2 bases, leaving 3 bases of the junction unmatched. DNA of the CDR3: TGTGCTAGTGGTTTGTCCCAGGGGGCCTACAATGAGCAGTTCTTC. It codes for CASGLSQGAYNEQFF.

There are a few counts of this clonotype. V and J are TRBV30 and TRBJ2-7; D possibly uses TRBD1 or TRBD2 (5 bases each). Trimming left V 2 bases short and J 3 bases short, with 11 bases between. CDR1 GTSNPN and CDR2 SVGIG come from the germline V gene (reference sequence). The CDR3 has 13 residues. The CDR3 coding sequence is TGTGCCTGGAGTATTGGGACCCGCTACGAGCAGTACTTC. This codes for CAWSIGTRYEQYF.

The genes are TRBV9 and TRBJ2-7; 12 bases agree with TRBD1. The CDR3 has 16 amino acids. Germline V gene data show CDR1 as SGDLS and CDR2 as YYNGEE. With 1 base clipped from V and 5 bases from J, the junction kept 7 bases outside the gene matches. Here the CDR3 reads CASSVSRDRGRDEQYF. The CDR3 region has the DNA TGTGCCAGCAGCGTATCCCGGGACAGGGGGCGCGACGAGCAGTACTTC.

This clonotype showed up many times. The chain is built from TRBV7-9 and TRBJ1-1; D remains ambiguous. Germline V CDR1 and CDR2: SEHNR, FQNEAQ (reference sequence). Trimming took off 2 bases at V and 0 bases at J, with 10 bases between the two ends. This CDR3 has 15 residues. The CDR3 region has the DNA TGTGCCAGCAGCTTAAGCCGACGGATGAACACTGAAGCTTTCTTT. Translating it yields CASSLSRRMNTEAFF.

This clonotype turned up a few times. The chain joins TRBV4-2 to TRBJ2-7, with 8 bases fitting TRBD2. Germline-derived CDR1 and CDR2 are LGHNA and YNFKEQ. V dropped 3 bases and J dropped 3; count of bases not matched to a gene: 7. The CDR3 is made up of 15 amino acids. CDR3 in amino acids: CASSHEGGLDYEQYF. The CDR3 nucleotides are TGTGCCAGCAGCCACGAAGGGGGACTAGACTACGAGCAGTACTTC.

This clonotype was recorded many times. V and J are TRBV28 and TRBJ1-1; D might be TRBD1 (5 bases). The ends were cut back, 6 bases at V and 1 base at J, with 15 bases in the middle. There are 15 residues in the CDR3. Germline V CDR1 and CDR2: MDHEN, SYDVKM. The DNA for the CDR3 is TGTGCCAGCAGACTAATATGGGGGGGGAACACTGAAGCTTTCTTT. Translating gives CASRLIWGGNTEAFF.

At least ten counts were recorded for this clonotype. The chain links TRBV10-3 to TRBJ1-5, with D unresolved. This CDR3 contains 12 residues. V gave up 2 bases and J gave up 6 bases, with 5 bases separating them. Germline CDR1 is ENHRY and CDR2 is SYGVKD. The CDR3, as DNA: TGTGCCATCAGTGAGGGCGGTCAGCCCCAGCATTTT. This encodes CAISEGGQPQHF.

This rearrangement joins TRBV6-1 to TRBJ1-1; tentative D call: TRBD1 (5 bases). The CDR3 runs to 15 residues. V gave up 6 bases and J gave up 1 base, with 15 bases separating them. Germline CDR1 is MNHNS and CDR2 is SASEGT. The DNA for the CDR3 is TGTGCCAGCAGCCCTTGGGGGGGGGGGAACACTGAAGCTTTCTTT. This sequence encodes CASSPWGGGNTEAFF.

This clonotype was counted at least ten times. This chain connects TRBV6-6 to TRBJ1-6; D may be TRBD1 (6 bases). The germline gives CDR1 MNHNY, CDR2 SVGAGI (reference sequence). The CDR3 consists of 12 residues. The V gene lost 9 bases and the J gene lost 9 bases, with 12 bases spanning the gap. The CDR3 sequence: CASSQGPSPLHF. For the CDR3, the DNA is TGTGCCAGTTCTCAGGGGCCTTCACCCCTCCACTTT.

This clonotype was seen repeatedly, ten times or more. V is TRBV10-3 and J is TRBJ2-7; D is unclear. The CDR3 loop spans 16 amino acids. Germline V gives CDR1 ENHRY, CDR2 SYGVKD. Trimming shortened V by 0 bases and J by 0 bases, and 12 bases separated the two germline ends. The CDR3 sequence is CAISESKGSSSYEQYF. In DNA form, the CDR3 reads TGTGCCATCAGTGAGTCGAAAGGCTCCAGCTCCTACGAGCAGTACTTC.

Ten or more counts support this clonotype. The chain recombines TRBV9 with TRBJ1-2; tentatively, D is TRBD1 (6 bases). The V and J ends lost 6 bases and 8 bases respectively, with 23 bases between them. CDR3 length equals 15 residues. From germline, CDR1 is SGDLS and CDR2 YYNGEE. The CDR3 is CASTVGTREFTGYTF. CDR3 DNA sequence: TGTGCCAGCACCGTCGGGACAAGGGAGTTTACCGGCTACACCTTC.

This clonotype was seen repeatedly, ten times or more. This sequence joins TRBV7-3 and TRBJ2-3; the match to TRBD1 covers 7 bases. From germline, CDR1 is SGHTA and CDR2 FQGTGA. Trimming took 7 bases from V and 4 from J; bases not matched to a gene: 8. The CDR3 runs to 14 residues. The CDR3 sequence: CASKEGAVPDTQYF. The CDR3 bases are TGTGCCAGCAAAGAGGGGGCAGTCCCAGATACGCAGTATTTT. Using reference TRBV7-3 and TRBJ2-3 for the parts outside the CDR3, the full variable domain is GAGVSQTPSNKVTEKGKYVELRCDPISGHTALYWYRQSLGQGPEFLIYFQGTGAADDSGLPNDRFFAVRPEGSVSTLKIQRTERGDSAVYLCASKEGAVPDTQYFGPGTRLTVL.

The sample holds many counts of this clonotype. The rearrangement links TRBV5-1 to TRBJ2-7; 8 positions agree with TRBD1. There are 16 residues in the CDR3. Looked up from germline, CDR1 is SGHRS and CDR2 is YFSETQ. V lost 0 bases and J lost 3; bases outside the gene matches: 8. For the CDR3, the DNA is TGCGCCAGCAGCTTGGCCACCCGGGACAGGAACTACGAGCAGTACTTC. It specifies CASSLATRDRNYEQYF.